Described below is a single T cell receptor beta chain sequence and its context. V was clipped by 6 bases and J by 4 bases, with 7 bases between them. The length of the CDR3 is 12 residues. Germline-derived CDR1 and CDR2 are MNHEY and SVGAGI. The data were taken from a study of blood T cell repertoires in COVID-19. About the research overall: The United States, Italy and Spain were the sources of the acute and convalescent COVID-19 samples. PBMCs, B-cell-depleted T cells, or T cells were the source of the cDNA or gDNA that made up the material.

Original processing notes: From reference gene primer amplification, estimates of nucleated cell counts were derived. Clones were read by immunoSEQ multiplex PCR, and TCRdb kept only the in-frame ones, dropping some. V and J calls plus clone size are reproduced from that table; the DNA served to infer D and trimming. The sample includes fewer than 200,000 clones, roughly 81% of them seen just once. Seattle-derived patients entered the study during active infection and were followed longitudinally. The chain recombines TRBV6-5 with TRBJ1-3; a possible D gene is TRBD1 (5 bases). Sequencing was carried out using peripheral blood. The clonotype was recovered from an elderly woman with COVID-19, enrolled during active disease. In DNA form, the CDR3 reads TGTGCCAGCAGGGGGCAAGGAAACACCATATATTTT. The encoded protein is CASRGQGNTIYF.